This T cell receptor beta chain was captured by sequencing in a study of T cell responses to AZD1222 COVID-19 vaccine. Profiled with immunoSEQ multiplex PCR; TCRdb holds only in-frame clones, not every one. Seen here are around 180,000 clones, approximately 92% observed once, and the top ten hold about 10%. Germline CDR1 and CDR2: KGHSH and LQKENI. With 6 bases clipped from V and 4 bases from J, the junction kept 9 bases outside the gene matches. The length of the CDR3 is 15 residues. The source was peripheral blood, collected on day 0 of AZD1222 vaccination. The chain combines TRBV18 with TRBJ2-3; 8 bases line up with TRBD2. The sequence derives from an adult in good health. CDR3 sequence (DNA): TGTGCCAGCTCGAGTCCGGGGGGGACGTCAGATACGCAGTATTTT. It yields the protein CASSSPGGTSDTQYF.